Below, one T cell receptor beta chain is given with its context. Antigen specificity is unknown. V lost 6 bases and J lost 6; bases outside the gene matches: 12. There are 15 residues in the CDR3. This specimen belongs to a study of response to subunit inactivated influenza vaccine. TCRdb ran MiXCR on the RT-PCR reads and lists one entry per CDR3 protein. The table has around 520,000 distinct CDR3 sequences, approximately 10% seen once. Points from the study as a whole: New T cells are recruited in small numbers by each seasonal influenza vaccination, according to the authors' suggestion.

This sequence was found in a man in his forties or fifties who received an inactivated influenza vaccine. This rearrangement joins TRBV12-3 or TRBV12-4 to TRBJ2-7; 9 bases are shared with TRBD1. The material was PBMCs from blood, obtained on the day of vaccination. DNA for the CDR3: TGTGCCAGCAGCTACAGGGGGCACAGGACTGGCGAGCAGTACTTC. Protein product: CASSYRGHRTGEQYF.